These T cell receptor beta chains were read from a single sample in a study of PD-1 blockade in classical Hodgkin lymphoma. Sequencing was performed with immunoSEQ multiplex PCR; in TCRdb, only in-frame clones are kept and a portion is missing. This table holds nearly 25,000 clones, 72% found once. Here the sequenced sample was peripheral blood mononuclear cells (PBMCs), taken before the fourth cycle of nivolumab. The origin of the receptors is a human donor with classical Hodgkin lymphoma. Both conserved end residues are trimmed from each CDR3.

V	J	CDR3
TRBV10-3	TRBJ2-3	AISESWGGTDTQY
TRBV30	TRBJ2-1	AWRDRTEQF
TRBV28	TRBJ2-3	ASGSGGATDTQY
TRBV4-2	TRBJ2-3	ASSQAQGQGAADTQY
TRBV18	TRBJ2-1	ASSPIFERGMDEQF
TRBV11-3	TRBJ1-2	ASSPGAGQGKLYGYT
TRBV19	TRBJ1-4	ASSIRGPNEKLF
TRBV19	TRBJ2-7	ASSKYTSSYEQY
TRBV30	TRBJ2-1	AWSFGLAGGEQF
TRBV30	TRBJ1-1	AWTRLWDTEAF
TRBV6-5	TRBJ2-7	ASSYPGTGAEQY
TRBV5-1	TRBJ1-6	ASSPVGGLGYSPLH
TRBV15	TRBJ1-1	ATSRTGNTEAF
TRBV15	TRBJ2-3	ATSRDRAYSTDTQY
TRBV6-1	TRBJ2-7	ATVRGGYYEQY
TRBV28	TRBJ1-4	ASSPDRIGGKLF
TRBV2	TRBJ1-6	ASSGQVGANSPLH
TRBV6-6	TRBJ1-6	ASSYGHLNSPLH
TRBV27	TRBJ1-2	ASSLIGARDRAGHGYT
TRBV5-1	TRBJ2-1	ASMGSSYNEQF